The 15 T cell receptor beta chains presented below share a single source sample, sequenced in a study of T cell responses to AZD1222 COVID-19 vaccine. Data came from immunoSEQ multiplex PCR; TCRdb stores just in-frame clones and leaves some out. Of about 150,000 clones listed, roughly 92% were seen once; the top ten hold around 3.8%. Sequenced here: peripheral blood, sampled on day 0 of AZD1222 vaccination. The receptors were sampled from an adult in good health.

This chain joins TRBV7-9 and TRBJ1-1; 7 nucleotides agree with TRBD1. J gave up 9 bases and V 1 base, and 8 bases lay outside the gene matches. The CDR3 runs 14 residues. CDR1 SEHNR and CDR2 FQNEAQ come from the germline V gene (reference sequence). CDR3 amino acids: CASSLESEGAKAFF. CDR3 nucleotides: TGTGCCAGCAGCTTAGAATCGGAGGGGGCGAAAGCTTTCTTT.

This clone was detected only once. The rearrangement links TRBV6-4 to TRBJ2-3, with 8 positions matching TRBD2. The V segment lost 0 bases and the J segment 2 bases; nucleotides outside the gene matches: 7. Germline lookup yields CDR1 MRHNA and CDR2 SNTAGT. The CDR3 sequence is 17 residues long. The CDR3 reads CASSDSMAGGSTDTQYF. The CDR3 nucleotides are TGTGCCAGCAGTGACTCGATGGCGGGAGGTTCCACAGATACGCAGTATTTT.

The chain has TRBV10-3 and TRBJ2-1, with 7 positions matching TRBD2. Germline CDR1 and CDR2: ENHRY and SYGVKD. Trimming removed 3 bases from V and 9 bases from J; junction bases left unmatched: 8. The CDR3 sequence is 14 residues long. The CDR3 spells CAISESGGRVEQFF. CDR3 DNA: TGTGCCATCAGTGAAAGTGGCGGGAGAGTTGAGCAGTTCTTC.

This chain joins TRBV29-1 and TRBJ2-2, with a weak D call TRBD2 (5 bases). The germline gives CDR1 SQVTM, CDR2 ANQGSEA. The V end was cut by 4 bases, the J end by 2 bases, with 8 bases between. CDR3 length: 13 amino acids. The CDR3: CSVGGLNTGELFF. The CDR3 nucleotides are TGCAGCGTTGGAGGGCTCAACACCGGGGAGCTGTTTTTT.

V gene TRBV6-5 combines with J gene TRBJ2-7; TRBD1 matches at 9 bases. Per the germline V gene, CDR1 is MNHEY and CDR2 is SVGAGI. V dropped 7 bases and J dropped 2; count of bases not matched to a gene: 6. The CDR3 has 14 amino acids. CDR3 sequence: CASITRQGAYEQYF. DNA of the CDR3: TGTGCCAGCATAACCCGACAGGGGGCCTACGAGCAGTACTTC.

The chain joins TRBV28 to TRBJ2-7; a possible D gene is TRBD1 (7 bases). Trimming cost V 3 bases and J 3 bases, with 15 bases left between them. The CDR3 runs 15 residues. Germline CDR1 reads MDHEN; CDR2 reads SYDVKM. CDR3 region: CASSFVYRGGYEQYF. As DNA, the CDR3 is TGTGCCAGCAGTTTCGTTTACAGGGGAGGCTACGAGCAGTACTTC.

The chain links TRBV6-5 to TRBJ1-6; D possibly corresponds to TRBD1 (5 bases). The CDR3 loop spans 14 amino acids. Trimming pared 10 bases from V and 3 bases from J, leaving 13 bases between. The germline V gene encodes CDR1 MNHEY and CDR2 SVGAGI. The chain's CDR3 is CATLGRNYNSPLHF. CDR3 in DNA: TGTGCCACCTTGGGGCGAAACTATAATTCACCCCTCCACTTT.

This chain joins TRBV10-3 and TRBJ2-5; 9 nucleotides agree with TRBD2. The V gene's germline CDR1 is ENHRY and CDR2 SYGVKD. Trimming at V came to 7 bases and at J to 0 bases, leaving 3 bases not matched to a gene. This CDR3 has 14 amino acids. The CDR3 spells CAIKTSGYQETQYF. The DNA for the CDR3 is TGTGCCATCAAAACTAGCGGGTACCAAGAGACCCAGTACTTC.

A word on this clone: This specimen includes other DNA sequences encoding the same CDR3. The gene calls are TRBV2 and TRBJ2-7, with D possibly TRBD2 on 6 matching bases. Trimming pared 5 bases from V and 4 bases from J, leaving 12 bases between. The germline V gene has CDR1 SNHLY and CDR2 FYNNEI. The CDR3 covers 13 residues. CDR3 amino acids: CASSRDLSYEQYF. Here the CDR3 DNA reads TGTGCCAGCAGTAGGGACTTGAGTTACGAGCAGTACTTC.

The chain links TRBV19 to TRBJ1-4, with D possibly TRBD1 on 5 matching bases. Per germline, CDR1 LNHDA and CDR2 SQIVND (reference sequence). The V gene lost 6 bases and the J gene lost 6 bases, with 11 bases spanning the gap. The CDR3 is 13 amino acids. In nucleotides, the CDR3 is TGTGCCAGTAGACCGGACACCTATGAAAAACTGTTTTTT. Encoded protein: CASRPDTYEKLFF.

CDR3 region: CASSELGGGVTEAFF. The CDR3 nucleotides read TGTGCCAGCAGTGAACTCGGAGGGGGGGTCACTGAAGCTTTCTTT. This sequence joins TRBV6-1 and TRBJ1-1, with D possibly matching TRBD1 (6 bases). CDR3 length: 15 amino acids. Germline values: CDR1 MNHNS, CDR2 SASEGT. Trimming took 2 bases from V and 4 from J, leaving 14 bases between them.

The rearrangement uses TRBV28 and TRBJ1-2; unclear D gene. The CDR3 is made up of 12 amino acids. Trimming removed 6 bases from V and 8 bases from J, with 13 bases in between. Per germline, CDR1 MDHEN and CDR2 SYDVKM. As DNA, the CDR3 is TGTGCCAGCAGCCTAAATTATCGGGGCTACACCTTC. Its protein product is CASSLNYRGYTF.

The chain is built from TRBV11-3 and TRBJ2-7; D gene ambiguous. This CDR3 has 13 residues. Germline V gives CDR1 SGHNT, CDR2 YENEEA. V was shortened by 6 bases and J by 4 bases, with 13 bases between the two germline ends. CDR3 in amino acids: CASSPGDAYEQYF. The CDR3 coding sequence is TGTGCCAGCAGTCCCGGCGACGCGTACGAGCAGTACTTC.

The genes are TRBV9 and TRBJ1-4, with D hard to call. Germline V gives CDR1 SGDLS, CDR2 YYNGEE. Trimming took 1 base from V and 8 from J, leaving 15 bases between them. The CDR3 loop spans 15 amino acids. The CDR3 DNA is TGTGCCAGCAGCGTATCTTCCTCTCCGGGAGAAAAACTGTTTTTT. It specifies CASSVSSSPGEKLFF.

J is TRBJ2-6 and V is TRBV19, with D hard to call. Germline V gene data show CDR1 as LNHDA and CDR2 as SQIVND (reference sequence). V was cut by 8 bases and J by 0 bases, with 8 bases left in between. This CDR3 spans 14 amino acids. This CDR3 is CASRHPSGANVLTF. The CDR3 DNA reads as TGTGCCAGTCGCCACCCCTCTGGGGCCAACGTCCTGACTTTC.